A single T cell receptor (beta chain) is shown here with its context. What this receptor recognizes is not known. No much larger clonotype is one base removed from it; base qualities were not supplied. Genomic DNA was isolated from the sorted cells so that the TCRbeta CDR3 region could be sequenced. The immunoSEQ Assay was used for sequencing of TCRbeta CDR3 regions. Not all clones reach the TCRdb copy of this immuneACCESS table, which keeps in-frame sequences only. Checked studies attribute under half of the gap to unresolved V genes and leave the rest unexplained. The sample table holds about 45,000 clones, of which roughly nine tenths were seen once. About an eighth of the sample belongs to the ten largest clones. The data were obtained in a study of OX40 agonist ivuxolimab in advanced cancers. General notes on the study: The costimulatory receptor OX40 (CD134) was targeted by ivuxolimab, a fully human IgG2 agonistic monoclonal antibody. Intravenous ivuxolimab was administered to patients every 2 weeks at six dose levels: 0.01, 0.1, 0.3, 1.5, 3 and 10 mg/kg. Of the 50 to 55 patients in dose escalation, 19 had hepatocellular carcinoma, around 15 had melanoma, 9 had renal cell carcinoma and 9 had head and neck cancer. In the dose-escalation cohort, 82.7% of patients were male, and the mean age was 60 years with a range of roughly 20 to 80. Patients were allowed to have had prior anti-PD-1, anti-PD-L1 or anti-CTLA-4 therapy, and roughly 40% of the dose-escalation patients had previously received checkpoint inhibitors. Partial responses were achieved by three dose-escalation patients, of whom one had hepatocellular carcinoma and two had cutaneous melanoma. The point of sequencing TCRbeta in the periphery was to test whether ivuxolimab changed TCR sequence diversity and drove clonal T-cell expansion. The paper reports the monotherapy dose-escalation portion (N of about 50 patients) of the phase I ivuxolimab trial.

The CDR3 holds 13 amino acids from the cysteine to the phenylalanine. Here the CDR3 DNA is all that survives: 39 bases in frame from base 1. V is shortened by 10 bases, J by 2 bases, and the region joining them spans 15 bases. CDR1 SEHNR and CDR2 FQNEAQ were looked up in the germline V gene (reference sequence). Patients with a history of autoimmune disease or receiving systemic immunosuppression were excluded from the trial. In every dose cohort, peripheral blood was drawn for TCR sequencing at baseline, cycle 4 day 1, and cycle 7 day 1. The samples were taken from a phase I, first-in-human, multicenter, open-label dose-escalation trial of ivuxolimab. Adults with locally advanced or metastatic melanoma, renal cell, hepatocellular, or head and neck squamous cell carcinoma were enrolled in the trial. CD4+ and CD8+ T cells were sorted separately from peripheral blood before TCR sequencing. Overall results and qualifications from the work: After ivuxolimab, more expanded clones were found on average in CD8+ T cells than in CD4+ T cells. At doses of 0.1 to 3.0 mg/kg, clonal expansion of both CD4+ and CD8+ T cells in blood was seen between baseline and week 6. Low levels of normalized T-cell clonal expansion were also seen in some patients who did not respond. In the 0.1-3.0 mg/kg groups, partial responders were among the patients with the lowest normalized peripheral clonal expansion, particularly in CD8+ T cells. Antigen specificity was not determined for the clonally expanded peripheral T cells.

The receptor was derived from an adult with an advanced solid tumor such as melanoma, head and neck, liver or kidney cancer. Here the sequenced sample was CD4+ or CD8+ T cells sorted from blood, taken in a trial of the OX40 agonist ivuxolimab. The chain couples TRBV7-9 to TRBJ2-7; the D element might be TRBD1 or TRBD2, as each aligns at 5 bases. The bases read TGTGCCACCACCGGGACCGCAACCTACGAGCAGTACTTC. Translated, this is CATTGTATYEQYF.